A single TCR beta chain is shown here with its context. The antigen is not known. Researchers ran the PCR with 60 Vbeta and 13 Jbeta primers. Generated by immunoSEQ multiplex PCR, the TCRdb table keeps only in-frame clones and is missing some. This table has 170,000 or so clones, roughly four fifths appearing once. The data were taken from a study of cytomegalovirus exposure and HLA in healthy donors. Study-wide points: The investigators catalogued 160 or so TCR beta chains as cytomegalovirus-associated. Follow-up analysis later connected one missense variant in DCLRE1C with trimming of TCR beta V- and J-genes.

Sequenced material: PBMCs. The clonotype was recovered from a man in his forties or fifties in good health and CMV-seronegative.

The CDR3 here is CASSLGQGRGEKLFF. CDR3 nucleotides: TGTGCCAGCAGCTTAGGACAGGGACGCGGTGAAAAACTGTTTTTT. The rearrangement uses TRBV7-2 and TRBJ1-4, with 7 positions matching TRBD1. This CDR3 is built from 15 residues. Germline assignment: CDR1 SGHTA and CDR2 FQGNSA. Trimming at V came to 1 base and at J to 7 bases, leaving 6 bases not matched to a gene.